This TCR beta chain stems from a study of T cells in Graves' hyperthyroidism and ophthalmopathy. This clonotype was seen many times. Regions amplified from RNA transcripts were the TCR beta CDR3 regions. RT-PCR in the first round (using the HTBI primer set) targeted the TCR CDR3. TCRdb reprocessed the multiplex PCR reads via MiXCR and lists one record per CDR3 protein. The repertoire has about 700,000 distinct CDR3 sequences, 14% of them found once; the top ten carry 10% to 13%. Looked up from germline, CDR1 is LGHDT and CDR2 is YNNKEL (reference sequence). This CDR3 is 16 amino acids long. Trimming cost V 0 bases and J 3 bases, with 15 bases left between them.

The J gene is TRBJ2-7, the V gene TRBV3-1; D ambiguous. Sequencing input: blood. The TCR originated in a woman aged 18-29 years with Graves' hyperthyroidism. The CDR3 DNA is TGTGCCAGCAGCCAAGATTCGTTACCGACCCTCTACGAGCAGTACTTC. Encoded protein: CASSQDSLPTLYEQYF.